The rows below give T cell receptor beta chains drawn from one sample of a study of regulatory T cells in long-lasting Graves disease. A single record per CDR3 protein comes from TCRdb applying MiXCR to the multiplex PCR reads. The table records hundreds of thousands of distinct CDR3 sequences, roughly 15% of them present only once. These data were likewise used in another study, on T cells in Graves' hyperthyroidism and ophthalmopathy.

Sequences were derived from peripheral blood mononuclear cells (PBMCs), sampled at new diagnosis, from a patient treated with antithyroid drugs. The receptor source for this set is a woman aged 25 to 39 with Graves disease. CDR3s include the opening cysteine and the closing phenylalanine or tryptophan. D genes are given only for firm matches. Rows may omit the clone size; those that give it use once, few, many or a size class.

V gene,D gene,CDR3 length,clone size,J gene,CDR3 protein
TRBV5-1,-,15,-,TRBJ2-7,CASSLTAGVNYEQYF
TRBV6-1,-,11,many,TRBJ2-7,CASRRTGGQYF
TRBV20-1,-,14,few,TRBJ2-5,CSARDRLEQETQYF
TRBV29-1,TRBD1,14,-,TRBJ2-7,CSVESGQGGYEQYF
TRBV28,-,14,many,TRBJ1-1,CASKKTAMNTEAFF
TRBV20-1,TRBD1,12,many,TRBJ1-1,CSAEWQGGEAFF
TRBV20-1,-,15,few,TRBJ1-5,CSADLILDNNQPQHF
TRBV29-1,-,11,few,TRBJ2-7,CSVEVGGEQYF
TRBV28,-,16,many,TRBJ2-5,CASSPILAGIGETQYF
TRBV14,TRBD2,15,-,TRBJ2-7,CASSRSSGSSYEQYF